A few counts support the clone carrying this T cell receptor beta chain. Primers for the PCR totalled 60 Vbeta and 13 Jbeta. Sequenced by immunoSEQ multiplex PCR; TCRdb stores in-frame clones only, minus some. In the table there are some 130,000 clones, 74% of which are singletons. The source of the sample is a study of cytomegalovirus exposure and HLA in healthy donors. The material sequenced was PBMCs. The sequence derives from a male donor in good health and CMV-seronegative.

Here the CDR3 DNA reads TGTGCCTGGAGGCGGTACCAAGAGACCCAGTACTTC. Protein product: CAWRRYQETQYF. The V call is TRBV30, the J call TRBJ2-5; D gene uncertain. Germline V lookup: CDR1 GTSNPN, CDR2 SVGIG (reference sequence). V was trimmed by 3 bases and J by 0 bases, leaving 5 bases between them. This CDR3 contains 12 residues.